The clone carrying this T cell receptor (beta chain) was detected a few times. Its specificity is unknown. The sample is drawn from a study of blood T cells in healthy people across ages. General study results and limits: Observed TCR beta diversity per million T cells went down as age went up. This fall followed a roughly linear course with age.

Investigators took about 10 milliliters of peripheral blood from every donor. Whenever a sample was processed, at least 6 million PBMCs were isolated. From germline, CDR1 is MGHRA and CDR2 YSYEKL. The germline V and J ends were trimmed by 0 bases and 4 bases, with 15 bases remaining between them. This CDR3 is built from 16 residues. With a J-beta primer mix and a sample-barcoded 5' primer, a second PCR ran about 7 to 11 cycles. TCRdb itself ran the 5' RACE reads through MiXCR, one entry per CDR3 protein. Of more than 1 million distinct CDR3 sequences in the sample, 40% to 55% are singletons; the top ten hold around 18%.

The rearrangement uses TRBV4-1 and TRBJ2-5, with D perhaps TRBD1 or TRBD2 (5 bases each). Sequencing was done on a sample of blood. The TCR originated in a woman aged 55-69 years in good health. This CDR3 is CASSQDGTRPRETQYF. CDR3 nucleotide sequence: TGCGCCAGCAGCCAAGATGGGACGCGGCCGCGAGAGACCCAGTACTTC.